This T cell receptor beta chain is drawn from a study of neurological immune-mediated disorders. Study context: The multiple sclerosis group of around 35 included around 30 relapsing-remitting and 3 secondary progressive patients.

TCRdb itself ran the 5' RACE reads through MiXCR, one entry per CDR3 protein. Of 65,000 to 95,000 distinct CDR3 sequences in the sample, about 5% were seen once. Stored at -80 C, 2 million PBMCs were the source of the unsorted libraries. Trimming took 4 bases from V and 7 from J, leaving 10 bases between them. CDR1 and CDR2 from the germline V gene are KGHSH and LQKENI. This CDR3 is built from 12 residues. The clonotype originates from a woman aged 25 to 39 with multiple sclerosis. Sample: PBMCs. The chain links TRBV18 to TRBJ1-1, with D perhaps matching TRBD1 (5 bases). The CDR3 sequence: CASSQGSIEAFF. CDR3 nucleotides: TGTGCCAGCTCACAGGGGAGTATTGAAGCTTTCTTT.